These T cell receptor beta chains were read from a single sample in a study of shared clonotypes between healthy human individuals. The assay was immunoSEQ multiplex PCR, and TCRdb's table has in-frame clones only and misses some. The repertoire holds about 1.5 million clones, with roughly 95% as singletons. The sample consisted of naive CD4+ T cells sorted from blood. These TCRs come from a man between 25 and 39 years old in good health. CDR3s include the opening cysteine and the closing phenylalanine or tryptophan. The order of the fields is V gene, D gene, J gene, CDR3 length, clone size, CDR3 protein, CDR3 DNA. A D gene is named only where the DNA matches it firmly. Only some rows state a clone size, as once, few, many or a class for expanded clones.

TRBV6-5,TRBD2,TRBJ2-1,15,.,CASSLRGDSLNEQFF,TGTGCCAGCAGTCTCCGGGGGGATAGTTTAAATGAGCAGTTCTTC
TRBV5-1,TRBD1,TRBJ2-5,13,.,CASSSGQGQTQYF,TGCGCCAGCAGTTCAGGACAGGGACAGACCCAGTACTTC
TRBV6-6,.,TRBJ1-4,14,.,CASSRQSTNEKLFF,TGTGCCAGCAGTCGACAATCAACTAATGAAAAACTGTTTTTT
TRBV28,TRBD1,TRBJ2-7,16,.,CASNTWMTGWGYEQYF,TGTGCCAGCAACACCTGGATGACAGGGTGGGGATACGAGCAGTACTTC
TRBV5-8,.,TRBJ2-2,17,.,CASSATGTSWSTGELFF,TGTGCCAGCAGCGCGACCGGGACCAGCTGGAGCACCGGGGAGCTGTTTTTT
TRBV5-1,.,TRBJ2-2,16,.,CASSIGTSPSTGELFF,TGCGCCAGCAGCATCGGGACTTCCCCCTCGACCGGGGAGCTGTTTTTT
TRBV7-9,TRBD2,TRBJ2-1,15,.,CASSLALADYNEQFF,TGTGCCAGCAGCTTAGCTCTAGCGGACTACAATGAGCAGTTCTTC
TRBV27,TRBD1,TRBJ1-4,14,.,CASSFDREDEKLFF,TGTGCCAGCAGTTTCGACAGGGAGGATGAAAAACTGTTTTTT
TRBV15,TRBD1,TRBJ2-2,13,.,CATGQTNTGELFF,TGTGCCACGGGACAGACGAACACCGGGGAGCTGTTTTTT
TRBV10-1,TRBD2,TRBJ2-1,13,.,CASRASGLNEQFF,TGCGCCAGCAGGGCTAGCGGCCTGAATGAGCAGTTCTTC
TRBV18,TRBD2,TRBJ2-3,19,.,CASSPPTGTSGRARDTQYF,TGTGCCAGCTCACCACCGACCGGGACTAGCGGGAGGGCCCGGGATACGCAGTATTTT
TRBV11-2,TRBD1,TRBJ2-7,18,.,CASSTITAKRQGAYEQYF,TGTGCCAGCAGCACGATTACGGCCAAGAGACAGGGGGCCTACGAGCAGTACTTC
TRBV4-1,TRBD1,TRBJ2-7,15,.,CASSPGQGFDYEQYF,TGCGCCAGCAGCCCCGGACAGGGTTTCGACTACGAGCAGTACTTC
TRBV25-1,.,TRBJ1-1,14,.,CASRQTAMNTEAFF,TGTGCCAGCAGGCAGACAGCGATGAACACTGAAGCTTTCTTT
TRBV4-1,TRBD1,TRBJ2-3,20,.,CASSQEGQGAVGITTDTQYF,TGCGCCAGCAGCCAAGAGGGACAGGGGGCGGTCGGGATTACTACAGATACGCAGTATTTT
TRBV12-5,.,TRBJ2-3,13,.,CASGLDTTDTQYF,TGTGCTAGTGGTTTAGACACCACAGATACGCAGTATTTT
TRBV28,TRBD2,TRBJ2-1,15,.,CASSAGAGGPYEQFF,TGTGCCAGCAGCGCGGGGGCGGGAGGGCCATATGAGCAGTTCTTC
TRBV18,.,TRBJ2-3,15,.,CASSPVLAATDTQYF,TGTGCCAGCTCACCGGTCCTAGCCGCCACAGATACGCAGTATTTT
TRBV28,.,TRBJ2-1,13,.,CASGRDGWYEQFF,TGTGCCAGCGGGCGGGATGGGTGGTATGAGCAGTTCTTC
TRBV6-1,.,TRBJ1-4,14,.,CASSDRLGREKLFF,TGTGCCAGCAGTGACCGTCTGGGCCGTGAAAAACTGTTTTTT
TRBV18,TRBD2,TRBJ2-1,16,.,CASSPRLAGVENEQFF,TGTGCCAGCTCACCCCGGCTAGCGGGAGTAGAGAATGAGCAGTTCTTC
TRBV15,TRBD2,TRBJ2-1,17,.,CATSRGLAGEFHNEQFF,TGTGCCACCAGCAGGGGACTAGCGGGAGAATTCCACAATGAGCAGTTCTTC
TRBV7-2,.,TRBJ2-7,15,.,CASSLAVGIRHEQYF,TGTGCCAGCAGCTTAGCGGTGGGGATTCGCCACGAGCAGTACTTC
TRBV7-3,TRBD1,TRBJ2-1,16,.,CASSPRADRGLNEQFF,TGTGCCAGCAGCCCTCGAGCTGACAGGGGTTTGAATGAGCAGTTCTTC
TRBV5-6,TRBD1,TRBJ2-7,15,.,CASSCRDRVPYEQYF,TGTGCCAGCAGCTGCCGGGACAGGGTTCCCTACGAGCAGTACTTC
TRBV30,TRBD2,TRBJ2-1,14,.,CAWTPGTSYNEQFF,TGTGCCTGGACCCCCGGGACTAGCTACAATGAGCAGTTCTTC
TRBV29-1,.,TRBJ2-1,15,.,CSVEKVGGGYNEQFF,TGCAGCGTTGAAAAGGTGGGCGGAGGATACAATGAGCAGTTCTTC
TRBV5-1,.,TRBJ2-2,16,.,CASSLETLLAGGELFF,TGCGCCAGCAGCTTGGAGACCCTTTTAGCCGGCGGGGAGCTGTTTTTT
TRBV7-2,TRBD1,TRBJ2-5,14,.,CASSATGLQETQYF,TGTGCCAGCAGCGCGACAGGGCTCCAAGAGACCCAGTACTTC
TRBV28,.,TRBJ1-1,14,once,CASSMIRIYTEAFF,TGTGCCAGCAGTATGATCAGGATTTACACTGAAGCTTTCTTT
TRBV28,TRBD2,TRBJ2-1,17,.,CASSLWEERGGYNEQFF,TGTGCCAGCAGTTTATGGGAGGAGCGGGGGGGGTACAATGAGCAGTTCTTC
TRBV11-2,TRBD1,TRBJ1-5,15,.,CASSPGTGGHQPQHF,TGTGCCAGCAGCCCTGGGACAGGGGGACATCAGCCCCAGCATTTT
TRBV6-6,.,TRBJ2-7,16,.,CASRGSGIDFSYEQYF,TGTGCCAGCAGAGGATCAGGGATAGACTTCTCCTACGAGCAGTACTTC
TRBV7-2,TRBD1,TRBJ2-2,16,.,CASSLRQGAGTGELFF,TGTGCCAGCAGCTTGCGACAGGGGGCCGGGACCGGGGAGCTGTTTTTT
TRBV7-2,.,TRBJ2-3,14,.,CASSPSRVTDTQYF,TGTGCCAGCAGCCCTAGTAGGGTCACAGATACGCAGTATTTT
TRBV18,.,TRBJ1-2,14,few,CASSLTDSNYGYTF,TGTGCCAGCTCACTCACCGACAGTAACTATGGCTACACCTTC
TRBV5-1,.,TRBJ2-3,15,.,CASSLRGATTDTQYF,TGCGCCAGCAGTTTACGGGGGGCGACTACAGATACGCAGTATTTT
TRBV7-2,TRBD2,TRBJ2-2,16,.,CASSFLLAGNTGELFF,TGTGCCAGCAGCTTCCTTCTAGCGGGGAACACCGGGGAGCTGTTTTTT
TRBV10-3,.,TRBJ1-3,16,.,CAISEGRVTSGNTIYF,TGTGCCATCAGTGAAGGGCGGGTAACCTCTGGAAACACCATATATTTT
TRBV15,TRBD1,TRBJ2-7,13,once,CATSPRDRVEQYF,TGTGCCACCAGCCCCAGGGACAGGGTCGAGCAGTACTTC
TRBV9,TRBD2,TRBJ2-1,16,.,CASSETSAYSYNEQFF,TGTGCCAGCAGCGAGACTAGCGCCTATTCCTACAATGAGCAGTTCTTC
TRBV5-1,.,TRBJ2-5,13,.,CASSLMSQETQYF,TGCGCCAGCAGCTTAATGTCCCAAGAGACCCAGTACTTC
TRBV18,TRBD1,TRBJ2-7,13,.,CASSGTGVYEQYF,TGTGCCAGCTCCGGGACAGGAGTTTACGAGCAGTACTTC
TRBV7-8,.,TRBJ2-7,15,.,CASSPLSLATYEQYF,TGTGCCAGCAGTCCCCTGAGTCTAGCGACCTACGAGCAGTACTTC
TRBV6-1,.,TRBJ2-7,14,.,CASSEARSSYEQYF,TGTGCCAGCAGTGAGGCTAGAAGCTCCTACGAGCAGTACTTC
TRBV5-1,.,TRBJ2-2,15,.,CASSPLVAPPGELFF,TGCGCCAGCAGCCCCCTTGTGGCCCCACCCGGGGAGCTGTTTTTT
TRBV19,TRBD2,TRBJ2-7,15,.,CASSILLAGGYEQYF,TGTGCCAGTAGTATCCTACTAGCGGGAGGCTACGAGCAGTACTTC
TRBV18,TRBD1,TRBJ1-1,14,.,CASSLQGAFLEAFF,TGTGCCAGCTCTCTACAGGGGGCGTTTCTTGAAGCTTTCTTT
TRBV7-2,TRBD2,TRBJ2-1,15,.,CASSLGLAGVNEQFF,TGTGCCAGCAGCTTAGGACTAGCGGGAGTGAATGAGCAGTTCTTC
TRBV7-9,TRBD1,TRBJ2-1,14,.,CASSTQGARNEQFF,TGTGCCAGCTCCACCCAGGGGGCCCGCAATGAGCAGTTCTTC
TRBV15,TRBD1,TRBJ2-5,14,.,CATSRTGGFETQYF,TGTGCCACCAGCAGGACAGGGGGCTTTGAGACCCAGTACTTC